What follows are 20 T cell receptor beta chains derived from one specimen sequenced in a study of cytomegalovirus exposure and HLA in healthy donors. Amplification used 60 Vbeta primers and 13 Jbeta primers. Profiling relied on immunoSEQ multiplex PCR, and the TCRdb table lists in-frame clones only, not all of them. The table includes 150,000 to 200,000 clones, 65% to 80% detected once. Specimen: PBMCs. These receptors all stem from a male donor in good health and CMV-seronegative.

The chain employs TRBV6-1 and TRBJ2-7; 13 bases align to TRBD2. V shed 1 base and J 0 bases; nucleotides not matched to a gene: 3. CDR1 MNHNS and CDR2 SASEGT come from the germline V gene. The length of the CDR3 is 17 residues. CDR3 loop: CASSEGTSGGFSYEQYF. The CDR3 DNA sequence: TGTGCCAGCAGTGAAGGGACTAGCGGGGGCTTCTCCTACGAGCAGTACTTC.

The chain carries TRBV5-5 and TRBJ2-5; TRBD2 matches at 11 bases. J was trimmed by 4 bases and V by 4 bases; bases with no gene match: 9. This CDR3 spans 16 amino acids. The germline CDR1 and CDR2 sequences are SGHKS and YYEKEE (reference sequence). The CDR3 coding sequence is TGTGCCAGCAGCCAGCCTAGCGGGAGGAAGGGAGAGACCCAGTACTTC. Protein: CASSQPSGRKGETQYF.

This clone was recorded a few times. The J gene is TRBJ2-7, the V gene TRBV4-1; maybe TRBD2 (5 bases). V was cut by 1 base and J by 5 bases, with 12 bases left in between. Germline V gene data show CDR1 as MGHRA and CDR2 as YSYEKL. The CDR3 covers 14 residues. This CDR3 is CASSQGGSVDEQYF. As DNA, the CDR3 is TGCGCCAGCAGCCAAGGGGGTAGCGTCGACGAGCAGTACTTC.

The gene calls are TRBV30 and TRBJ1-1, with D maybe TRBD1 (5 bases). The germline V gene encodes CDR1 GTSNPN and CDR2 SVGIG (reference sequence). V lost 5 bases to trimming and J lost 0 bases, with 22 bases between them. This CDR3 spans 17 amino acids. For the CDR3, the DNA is TGTGCCTGGGTATCCCATCCCAGGGCCCGAATGAACACTGAAGCTTTCTTT. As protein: CAWVSHPRARMNTEAFF.

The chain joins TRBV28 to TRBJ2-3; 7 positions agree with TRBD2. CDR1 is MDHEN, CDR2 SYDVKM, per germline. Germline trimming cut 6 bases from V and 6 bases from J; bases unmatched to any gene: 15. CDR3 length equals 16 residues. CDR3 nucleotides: TGTGCCAGCAGATCGCCAGGAGCGGGGTTTCAGGATACGCAGTATTTT. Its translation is CASRSPGAGFQDTQYF.

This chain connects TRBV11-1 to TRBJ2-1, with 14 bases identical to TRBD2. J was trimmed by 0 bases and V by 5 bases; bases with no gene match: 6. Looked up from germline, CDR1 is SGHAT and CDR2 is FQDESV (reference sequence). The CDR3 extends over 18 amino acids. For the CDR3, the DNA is TGTGCCAGCAGCGCCTGGACTAGCGGGGGGAGCTCCTACAATGAGCAGTTCTTC. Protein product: CASSAWTSGGSSYNEQFF. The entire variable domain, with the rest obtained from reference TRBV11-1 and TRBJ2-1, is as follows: EAEVAQSPRYKITEKSQAVAFWCDPISGHATLYWYRQILGQGPELLVQFQDESVVDDSQLPKDRFSAERLKGVDSTLKIQPAELGDSAMYLCASSAWTSGGSSYNEQFFGPGTRLTVL.

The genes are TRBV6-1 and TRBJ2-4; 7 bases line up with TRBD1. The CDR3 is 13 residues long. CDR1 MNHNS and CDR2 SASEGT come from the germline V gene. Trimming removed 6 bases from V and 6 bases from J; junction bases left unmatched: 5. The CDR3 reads CASSPGQRNIQYF. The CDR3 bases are TGTGCCAGCAGCCCGGGACAGCGAAACATTCAGTACTTC.

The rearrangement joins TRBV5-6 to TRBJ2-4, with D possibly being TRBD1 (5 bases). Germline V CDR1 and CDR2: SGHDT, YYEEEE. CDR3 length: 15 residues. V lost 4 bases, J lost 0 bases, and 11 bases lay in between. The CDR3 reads CASSPRQIAKNIQYF. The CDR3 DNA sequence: TGTGCCAGCAGCCCCAGACAGATAGCCAAAAACATTCAGTACTTC.

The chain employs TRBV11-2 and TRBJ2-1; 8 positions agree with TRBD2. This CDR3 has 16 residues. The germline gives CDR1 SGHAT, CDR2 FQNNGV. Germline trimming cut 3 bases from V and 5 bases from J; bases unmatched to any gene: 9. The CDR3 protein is CASSFKASGFHNEQFF. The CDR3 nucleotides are TGTGCCAGCAGCTTTAAGGCTAGCGGGTTCCACAATGAGCAGTTCTTC.

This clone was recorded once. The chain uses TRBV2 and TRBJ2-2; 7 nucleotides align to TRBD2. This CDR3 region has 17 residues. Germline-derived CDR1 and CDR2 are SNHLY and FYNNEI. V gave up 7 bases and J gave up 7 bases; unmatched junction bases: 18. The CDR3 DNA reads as TGTGCCAGCATGTGGGGGGGGACCGCTCAAAGGATCGGGGAGCTGTTTTTT. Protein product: CASMWGGTAQRIGELFF.

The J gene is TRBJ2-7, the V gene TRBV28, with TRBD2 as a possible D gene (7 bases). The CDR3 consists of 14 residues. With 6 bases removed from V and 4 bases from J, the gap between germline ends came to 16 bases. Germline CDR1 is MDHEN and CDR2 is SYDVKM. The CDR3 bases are TGTGCCAGCAGCCCCTGGGGGGGCCAATACGAGCAGTACTTC. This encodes CASSPWGGQYEQYF. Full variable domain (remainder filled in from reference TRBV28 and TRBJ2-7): DVKVTQSSRYLVKRTGEKVFLECVQDMDHENMFWYRQDPGLGLRLIYFSYDVKMKEKGDIPEGYSVSREKKERFSLILESASTNQTSMYLCASSPWGGQYEQYFGPGTRLTVT.

CDR3 nucleotides: TGTGCCAGCACTCCCGGGACAGGGTACCGTGGCTACACCTTC. The encoded protein is CASTPGTGYRGYTF. The chain couples TRBV28 to TRBJ1-2; 9 bases fit TRBD1. The germline gives CDR1 MDHEN, CDR2 SYDVKM. The V segment lost 7 bases and the J segment 7 bases; nucleotides outside the gene matches: 10. This CDR3 contains 14 residues.

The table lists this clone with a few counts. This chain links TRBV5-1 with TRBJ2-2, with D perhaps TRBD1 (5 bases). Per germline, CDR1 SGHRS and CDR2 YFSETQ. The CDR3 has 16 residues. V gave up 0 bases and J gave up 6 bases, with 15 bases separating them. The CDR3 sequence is CASSLGGRVSPGELFF. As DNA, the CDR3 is TGCGCCAGCAGCTTGGGGGGCAGGGTATCCCCCGGGGAGCTGTTTTTT. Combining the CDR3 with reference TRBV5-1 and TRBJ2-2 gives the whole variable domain KAGVTQTPRYLIKTRGQQVTLSCSPISGHRSVSWYQQTPGQGLQFLFEYFSETQRNKGNFPGRFSGRQFSNSRSEMNVSTLELGDSALYLCASSLGGRVSPGELFFGEGSRLTVL.

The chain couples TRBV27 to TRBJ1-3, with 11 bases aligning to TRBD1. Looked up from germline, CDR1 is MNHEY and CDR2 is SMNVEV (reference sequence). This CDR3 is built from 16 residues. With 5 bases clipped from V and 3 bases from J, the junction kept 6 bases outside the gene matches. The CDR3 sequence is CASSPFGTGGGNTIYF. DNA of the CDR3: TGTGCCAGCAGTCCGTTCGGGACAGGGGGTGGAAACACCATATATTTT.

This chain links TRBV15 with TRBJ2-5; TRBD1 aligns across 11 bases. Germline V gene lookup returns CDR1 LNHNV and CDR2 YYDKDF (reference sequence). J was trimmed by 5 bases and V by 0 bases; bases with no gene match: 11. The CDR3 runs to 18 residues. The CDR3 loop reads CATSRDRTGGGLSETQYF. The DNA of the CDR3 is TGTGCCACCAGCAGAGATAGGACAGGGGGCGGTCTATCTGAGACCCAGTACTTC.

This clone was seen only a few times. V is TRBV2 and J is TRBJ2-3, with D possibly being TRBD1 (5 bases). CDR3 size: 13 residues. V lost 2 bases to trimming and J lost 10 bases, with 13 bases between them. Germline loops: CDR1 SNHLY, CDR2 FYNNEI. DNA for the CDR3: TGTGCCAGCAGTGAACAGGACACTCAGGCGCAGTATTTT. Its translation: CASSEQDTQAQYF. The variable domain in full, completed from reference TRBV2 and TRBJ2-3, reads EPEVTQTPSHQVTQMGQEVILRCVPISNHLYFYWYRQILGQKVEFLVSFYNNEISEKSEIFDDQFSVERPDGSNFTLKIRSTKLEDSAMYFCASSEQDTQAQYFGPGTRLTVL.

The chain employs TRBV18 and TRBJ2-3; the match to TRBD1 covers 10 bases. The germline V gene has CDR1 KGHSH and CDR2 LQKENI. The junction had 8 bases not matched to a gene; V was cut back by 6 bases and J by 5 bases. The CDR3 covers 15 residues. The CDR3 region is CASSENWDRGDTQYF. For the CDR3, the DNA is TGTGCCAGCTCCGAAAACTGGGACAGGGGAGATACGCAGTATTTT.

For the CDR3, the DNA is TGTGCCACCCTCGGTCGGTCTCCTAGCAATCAGCCCCAGCATTTT. Its protein product is CATLGRSPSNQPQHF. The chain carries TRBV6-1 and TRBJ1-5; D not resolved. V gave up 10 bases and J gave up 0 bases, with 16 bases separating them. The CDR3 has 15 amino acids. The germline V gene has CDR1 MNHNS and CDR2 SASEGT.

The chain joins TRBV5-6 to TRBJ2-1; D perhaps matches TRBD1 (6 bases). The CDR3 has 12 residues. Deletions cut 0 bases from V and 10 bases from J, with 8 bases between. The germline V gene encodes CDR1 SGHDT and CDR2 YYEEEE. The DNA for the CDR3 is TGTGCCAGCAGCTTGGATCAGGGGGAGCAGTTCTTC. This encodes CASSLDQGEQFF.

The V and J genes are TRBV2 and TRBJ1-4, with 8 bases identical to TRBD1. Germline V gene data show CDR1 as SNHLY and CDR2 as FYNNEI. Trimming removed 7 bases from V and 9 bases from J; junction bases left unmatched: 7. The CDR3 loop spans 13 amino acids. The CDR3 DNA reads TGTGCCAGCAATCGGCAGGGGGCCCAAAAACTGTTTTTT. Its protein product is CASNRQGAQKLFF.